This T cell receptor (beta chain) derives from a study of T cell responses to AZD1222 COVID-19 vaccine. The CDR3 covers 13 residues. CDR1 is SNHLY, CDR2 FYNNEI, per germline. V gave up 10 bases and J gave up 0 bases, with 10 bases separating them. Some clones are missing from TCRdb's copy, which holds only in-frame ones; the method was immunoSEQ multiplex PCR. The table has under 150,000 clones, 80% to 95% seen once; the top ten hold around 2.7%. The chain combines TRBV2 with TRBJ2-1; D gene ambiguous. The TCR originated in an adult in good health. The sample consisted of peripheral blood, taken on day 0 of AZD1222 vaccination. CDR3 DNA sequence: TGTGCCACACAACTGAGCTCCTACAATGAGCAGTTCTTC. Protein product: CATQLSSYNEQFF. Combining the CDR3 with reference TRBV2 and TRBJ2-1 gives the whole variable domain EPEVTQTPSHQVTQMGQEVILRCVPISNHLYFYWYRQILGQKVEFLVSFYNNEISEKSEIFDDQFSVERPDGSNFTLKIRSTKLEDSAMYFCATQLSSYNEQFFGPGTRLTVL.